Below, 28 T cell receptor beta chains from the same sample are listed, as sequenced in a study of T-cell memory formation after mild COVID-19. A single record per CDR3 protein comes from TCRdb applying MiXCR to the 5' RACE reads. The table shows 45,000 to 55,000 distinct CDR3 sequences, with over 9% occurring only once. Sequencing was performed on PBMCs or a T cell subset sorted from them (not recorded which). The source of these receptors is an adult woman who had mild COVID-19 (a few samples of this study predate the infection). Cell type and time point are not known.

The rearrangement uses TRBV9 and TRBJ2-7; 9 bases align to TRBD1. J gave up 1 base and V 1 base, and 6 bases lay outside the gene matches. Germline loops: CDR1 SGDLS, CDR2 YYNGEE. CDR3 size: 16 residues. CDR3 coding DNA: TGTGCCAGCAGCGTAAGTGGGGGACAGGGATCCTACGAGCAGTACTTC. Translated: CASSVSGGQGSYEQYF.

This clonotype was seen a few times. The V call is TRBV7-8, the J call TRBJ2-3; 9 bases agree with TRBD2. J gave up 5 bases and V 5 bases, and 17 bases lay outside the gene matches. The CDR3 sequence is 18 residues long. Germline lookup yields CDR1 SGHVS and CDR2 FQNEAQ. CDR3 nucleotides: TGTGCCAGCAGCCCCCCCAGGGGTAGCGGGAGATCCCTAGATACGCAGTATTTT. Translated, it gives CASSPPRGSGRSLDTQYF.

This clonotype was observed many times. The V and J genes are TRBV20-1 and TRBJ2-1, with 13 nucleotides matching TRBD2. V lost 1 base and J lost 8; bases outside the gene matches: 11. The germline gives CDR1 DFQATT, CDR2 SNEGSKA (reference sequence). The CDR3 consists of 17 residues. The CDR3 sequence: CSARGLAGGPFVDEQFF. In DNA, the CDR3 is TGCAGTGCTAGAGGACTAGCGGGGGGTCCGTTCGTCGATGAGCAGTTCTTC.

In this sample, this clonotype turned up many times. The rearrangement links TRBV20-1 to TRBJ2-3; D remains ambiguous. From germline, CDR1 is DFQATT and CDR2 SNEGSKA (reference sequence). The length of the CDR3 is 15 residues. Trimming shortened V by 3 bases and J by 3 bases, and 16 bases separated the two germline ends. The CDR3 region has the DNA TGCAGTGCTAGCCCCGCCGGTCAAGGGACAGATACGCAGTATTTT. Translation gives CSASPAGQGTDTQYF.

The chain's CDR3 is CASKGRGSGANVLTF. The CDR3 bases are TGTGCCAGCAAGGGCAGGGGCTCTGGGGCCAACGTCCTGACTTTC. V is TRBV7-9 and J is TRBJ2-6, with a possible D match to TRBD1 (6 bases). Trimming removed 7 bases from V and 0 bases from J, with 10 bases in between. CDR1 and CDR2 from the germline V gene are SEHNR and FQNEAQ (reference sequence). The CDR3 totals 15 residues.

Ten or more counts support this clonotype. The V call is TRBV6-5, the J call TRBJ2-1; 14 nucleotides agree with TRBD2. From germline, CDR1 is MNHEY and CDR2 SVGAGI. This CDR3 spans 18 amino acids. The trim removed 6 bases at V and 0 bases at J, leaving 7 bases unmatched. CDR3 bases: TGTGCCAGCAGAGGACTAGCGGGAGGTTTGAGCTCCTACAATGAGCAGTTCTTC. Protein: CASRGLAGGLSSYNEQFF.

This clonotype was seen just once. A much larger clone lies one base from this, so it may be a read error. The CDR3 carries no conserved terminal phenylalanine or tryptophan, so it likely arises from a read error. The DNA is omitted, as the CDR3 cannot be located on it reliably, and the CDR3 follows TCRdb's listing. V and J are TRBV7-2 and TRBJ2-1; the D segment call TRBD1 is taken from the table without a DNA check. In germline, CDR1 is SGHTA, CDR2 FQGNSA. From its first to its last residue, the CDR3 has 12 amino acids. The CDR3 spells CASSLAQGKEFL.

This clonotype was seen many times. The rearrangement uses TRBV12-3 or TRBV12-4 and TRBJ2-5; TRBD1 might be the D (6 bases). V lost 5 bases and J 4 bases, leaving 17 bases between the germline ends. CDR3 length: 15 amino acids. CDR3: CASSPPLGGRETQYF. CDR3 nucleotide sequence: TGTGCCAGCAGTCCGCCACTAGGGGGAAGAGAGACCCAGTACTTC.

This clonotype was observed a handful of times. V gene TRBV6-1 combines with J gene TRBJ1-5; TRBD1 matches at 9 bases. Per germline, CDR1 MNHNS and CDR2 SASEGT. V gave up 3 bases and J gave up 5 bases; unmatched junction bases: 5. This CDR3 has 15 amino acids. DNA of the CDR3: TGTGCCAGCAGTGAGGGGACAGGGTTGTATCAGCCCCAGCATTTT. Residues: CASSEGTGLYQPQHF.

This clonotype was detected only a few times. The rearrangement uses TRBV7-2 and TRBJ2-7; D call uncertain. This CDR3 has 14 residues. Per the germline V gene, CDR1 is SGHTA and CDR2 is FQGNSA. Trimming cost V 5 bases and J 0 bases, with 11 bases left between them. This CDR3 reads CASSHQLSSYEQYF. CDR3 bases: TGTGCCAGCAGCCATCAGCTAAGCTCCTACGAGCAGTACTTC.

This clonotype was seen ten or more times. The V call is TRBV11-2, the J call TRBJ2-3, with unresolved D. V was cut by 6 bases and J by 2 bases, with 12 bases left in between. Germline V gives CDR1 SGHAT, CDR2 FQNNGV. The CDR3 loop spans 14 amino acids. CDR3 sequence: CASRNEGLTDTQYF. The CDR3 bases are TGTGCCAGCAGGAACGAAGGGCTCACAGATACGCAGTATTTT.

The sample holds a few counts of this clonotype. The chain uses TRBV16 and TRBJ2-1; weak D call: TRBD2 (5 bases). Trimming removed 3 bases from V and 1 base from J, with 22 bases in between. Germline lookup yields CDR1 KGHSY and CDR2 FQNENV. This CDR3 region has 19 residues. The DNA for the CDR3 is TGTGCCAGCAGCCACTATAGGAGGTTAAGGAGTAGTTCCTACAATGAGCAGTTCTTC. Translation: CASSHYRRLRSSSYNEQFF.

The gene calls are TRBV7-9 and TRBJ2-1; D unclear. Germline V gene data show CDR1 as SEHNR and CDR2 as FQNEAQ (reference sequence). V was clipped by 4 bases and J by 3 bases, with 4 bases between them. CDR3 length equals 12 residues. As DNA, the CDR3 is TGTGCCAGCAGCTGGAGCTACAATGAGCAGTTCTTC. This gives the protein CASSWSYNEQFF.

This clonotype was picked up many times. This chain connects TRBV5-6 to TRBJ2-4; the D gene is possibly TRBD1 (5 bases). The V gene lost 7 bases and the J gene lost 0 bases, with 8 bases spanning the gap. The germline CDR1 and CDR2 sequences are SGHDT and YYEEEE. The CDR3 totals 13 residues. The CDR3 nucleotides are TGTGCCAGCGGACAACTAGCCAAAAACATTCAGTACTTC. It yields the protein CASGQLAKNIQYF. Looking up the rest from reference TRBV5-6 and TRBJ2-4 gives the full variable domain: DAGVTQSPTHLIKTRGQQVTLRCSPKSGHDTVSWYQQALGQGPQFIFQYYEEEERQRGNFPDRFSGHQFPNYSSELNVNALLLGDSALYLCASGQLAKNIQYFGAGTRLSVL.

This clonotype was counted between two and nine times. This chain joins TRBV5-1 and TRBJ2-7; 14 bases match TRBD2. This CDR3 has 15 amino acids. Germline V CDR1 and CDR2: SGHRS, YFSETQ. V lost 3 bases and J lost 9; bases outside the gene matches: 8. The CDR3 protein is CASSSPGLAGVGQYF. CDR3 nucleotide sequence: TGCGCCAGCAGCTCCCCGGGACTAGCGGGAGTAGGGCAGTACTTC.

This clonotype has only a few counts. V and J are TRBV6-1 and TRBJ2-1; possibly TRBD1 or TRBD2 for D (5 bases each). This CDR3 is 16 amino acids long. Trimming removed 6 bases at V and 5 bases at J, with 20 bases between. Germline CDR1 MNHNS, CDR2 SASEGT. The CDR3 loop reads CASRDPTRGRNNEQFF. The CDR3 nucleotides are TGTGCCAGCAGGGACCCCACGAGGGGACGAAACAATGAGCAGTTCTTC.

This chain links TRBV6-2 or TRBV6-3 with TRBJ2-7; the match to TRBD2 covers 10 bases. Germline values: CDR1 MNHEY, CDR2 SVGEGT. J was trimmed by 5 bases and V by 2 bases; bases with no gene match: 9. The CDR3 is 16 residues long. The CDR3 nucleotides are TGTGCCAGCAGTTACCCTCCCCTAGCGGGAGTTAACGAGCAGTACTTC. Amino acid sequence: CASSYPPLAGVNEQYF.

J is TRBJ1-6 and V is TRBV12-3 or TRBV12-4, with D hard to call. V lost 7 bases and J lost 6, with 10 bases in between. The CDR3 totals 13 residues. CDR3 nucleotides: TGTGCCAGCACCCATGAGGTTAATTCACCCCTCCACTTT. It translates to CASTHEVNSPLHF.

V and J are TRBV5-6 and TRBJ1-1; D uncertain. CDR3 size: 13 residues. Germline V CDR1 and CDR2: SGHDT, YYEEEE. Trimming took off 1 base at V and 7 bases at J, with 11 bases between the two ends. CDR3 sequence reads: CASSLLSGREAFF. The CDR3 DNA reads TGTGCCAGCAGCTTGCTATCCGGACGTGAAGCTTTCTTT.

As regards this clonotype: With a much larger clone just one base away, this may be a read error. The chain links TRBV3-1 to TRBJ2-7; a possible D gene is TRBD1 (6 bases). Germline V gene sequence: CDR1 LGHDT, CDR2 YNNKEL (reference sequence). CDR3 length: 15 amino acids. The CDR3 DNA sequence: TGTGACAGCAGTGGCGGACAGAGTTACTCCTACGAGCAGTACTTC. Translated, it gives CDSSGGQSYSYEQYF.

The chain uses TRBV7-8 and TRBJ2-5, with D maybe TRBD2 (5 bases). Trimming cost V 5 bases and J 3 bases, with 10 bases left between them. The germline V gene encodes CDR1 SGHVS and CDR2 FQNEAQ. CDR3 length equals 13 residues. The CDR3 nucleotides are TGTGCCAGCAGCCCGGACTCAGAAGAGACCCAGTACTTC. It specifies CASSPDSEETQYF.

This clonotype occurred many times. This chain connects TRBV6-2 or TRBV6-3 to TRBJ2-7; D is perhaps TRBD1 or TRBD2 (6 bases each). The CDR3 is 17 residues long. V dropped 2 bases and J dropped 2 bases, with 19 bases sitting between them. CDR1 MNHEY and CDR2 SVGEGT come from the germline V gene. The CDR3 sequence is CASSYRRGRLLPYEQYF. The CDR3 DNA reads TGTGCCAGCAGTTACAGACGGGGGCGACTACTCCCCTACGAGCAGTACTTC.

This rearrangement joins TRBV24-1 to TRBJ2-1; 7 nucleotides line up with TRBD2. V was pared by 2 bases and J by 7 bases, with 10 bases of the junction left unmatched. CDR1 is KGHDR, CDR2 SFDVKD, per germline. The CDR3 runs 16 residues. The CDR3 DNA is TGTGCCACCAGTGATTCGATAGCGGGCAGCTGGAATGAGCAGTTCTTC. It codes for CATSDSIAGSWNEQFF.

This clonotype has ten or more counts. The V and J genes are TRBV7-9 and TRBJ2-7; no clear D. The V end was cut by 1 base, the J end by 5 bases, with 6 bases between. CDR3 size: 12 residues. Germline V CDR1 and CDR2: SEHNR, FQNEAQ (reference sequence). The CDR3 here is CASSLVGHEQYF. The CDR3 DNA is TGTGCCAGCAGCTTAGTGGGTCACGAGCAGTACTTC.

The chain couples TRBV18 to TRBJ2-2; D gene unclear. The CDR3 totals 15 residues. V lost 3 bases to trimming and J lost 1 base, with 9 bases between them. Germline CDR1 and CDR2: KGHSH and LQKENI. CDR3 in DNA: TGTGCCAGCTCACCGGCACCCCTGAACACCGGGGAGCTGTTTTTT. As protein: CASSPAPLNTGELFF.

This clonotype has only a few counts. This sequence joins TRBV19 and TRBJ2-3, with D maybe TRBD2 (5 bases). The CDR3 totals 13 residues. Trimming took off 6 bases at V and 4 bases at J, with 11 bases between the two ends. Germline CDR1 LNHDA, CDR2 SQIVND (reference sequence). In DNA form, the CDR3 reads TGTGCCAGTAGCGCCCCCGGGGCAGATACGCAGTATTTT. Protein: CASSAPGADTQYF.

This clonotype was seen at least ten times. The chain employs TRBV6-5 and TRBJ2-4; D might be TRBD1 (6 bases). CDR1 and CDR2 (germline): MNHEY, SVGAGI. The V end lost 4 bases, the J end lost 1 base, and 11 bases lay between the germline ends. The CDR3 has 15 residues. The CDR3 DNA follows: TGTGCCAGCAGTTCCCCCGGACAGGCCAAAAACATTCAGTACTTC. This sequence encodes CASSSPGQAKNIQYF.

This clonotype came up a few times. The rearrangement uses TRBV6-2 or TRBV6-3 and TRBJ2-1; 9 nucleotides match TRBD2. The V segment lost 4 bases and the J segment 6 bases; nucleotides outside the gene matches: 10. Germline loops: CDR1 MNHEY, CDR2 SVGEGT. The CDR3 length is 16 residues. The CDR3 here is CASSSIAGEFPNEQFF. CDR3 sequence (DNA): TGTGCCAGCAGTTCAATAGCGGGAGAATTCCCCAATGAGCAGTTCTTC.